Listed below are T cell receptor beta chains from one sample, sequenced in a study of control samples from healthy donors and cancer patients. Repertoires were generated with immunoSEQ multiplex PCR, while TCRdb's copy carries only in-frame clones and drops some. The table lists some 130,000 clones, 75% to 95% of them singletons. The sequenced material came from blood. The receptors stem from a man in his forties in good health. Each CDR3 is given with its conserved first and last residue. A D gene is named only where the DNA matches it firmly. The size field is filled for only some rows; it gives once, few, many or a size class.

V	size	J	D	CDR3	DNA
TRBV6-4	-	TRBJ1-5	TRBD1	CASSPRDSYQPQHF	TGTGCCAGCAGCCCCCGGGACAGCTATCAGCCCCAGCATTTT
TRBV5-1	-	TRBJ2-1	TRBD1	CASSFRGRMNEQFF	TGCGCCAGCAGCTTCAGGGGGCGGATGAATGAGCAGTTCTTC
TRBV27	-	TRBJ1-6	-	CASSLRRGGSPLHF	TGTGCCAGCAGTTTGCGCAGGGGTGGATCACCCCTCCACTTT
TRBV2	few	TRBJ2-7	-	CASSLQNEQYF	TGTGCCAGCAGCCTTCAGAACGAGCAGTACTTC
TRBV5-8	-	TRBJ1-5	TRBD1	CASSSPGQTGYQPQHF	TGTGCCAGCAGCTCCCCGGGACAGACAGGGTATCAGCCCCAGCATTTT
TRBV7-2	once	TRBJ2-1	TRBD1	CASNPGGSYNEQFF	TGTGCCAGCAACCCAGGGGGCTCGTACAATGAGCAGTTCTTC
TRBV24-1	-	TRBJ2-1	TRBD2	CATSDSASGLNEQFF	TGTGCCACCAGTGATTCGGCTAGCGGGCTTAATGAGCAGTTCTTC
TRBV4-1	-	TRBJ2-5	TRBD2	CASSHGSSGRGGETQYF	TGCGCCAGCAGCCACGGTTCTAGCGGGAGGGGGGGAGAGACCCAGTACTTC
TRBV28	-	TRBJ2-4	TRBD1	CASSPTRGRKNIQYF	TGTGCCAGCAGCCCTACTAGGGGGCGCAAAAACATTCAGTACTTC
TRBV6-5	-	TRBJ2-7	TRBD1	CASSLGQGAPGGQYF	TGTGCCAGCAGTTTGGGACAGGGGGCGCCAGGAGGGCAGTACTTC
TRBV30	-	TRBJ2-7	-	CAWTQGGSSYEQYF	TGTGCCTGGACCCAGGGGGGAAGCTCCTACGAGCAGTACTTC
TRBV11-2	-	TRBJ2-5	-	CASSLGGPQETQYF	TGTGCCAGCAGCTTAGGGGGACCGCAAGAGACCCAGTACTTC
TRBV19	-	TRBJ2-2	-	CASSIGEGSGELFF	TGTGCCAGTAGTATTGGAGAGGGGTCCGGGGAGCTGTTTTTT
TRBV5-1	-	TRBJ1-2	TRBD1	CASSLVSGGNYGYTF	TGCGCCAGCAGCTTGGTCTCAGGGGGGAACTATGGCTACACCTTC
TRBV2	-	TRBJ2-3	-	CASGEGTDTQYF	TGTGCCAGCGGCGAAGGCACAGATACGCAGTATTTT
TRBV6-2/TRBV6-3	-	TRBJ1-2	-	CASSYSGNYGYTF	TGTGCCAGCAGTTACTCAGGAAACTATGGCTACACCTTC
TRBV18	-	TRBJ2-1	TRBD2	CASSPIPGLAGHNEQFF	TGTGCCAGCTCACCGATACCGGGACTAGCGGGGCACAATGAGCAGTTCTTC
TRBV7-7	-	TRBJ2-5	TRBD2	CASSLARGGASETQYF	TGTGCTAGCAGCTTAGCGCGCGGGGGGGCCTCCGAGACCCAGTACTTC
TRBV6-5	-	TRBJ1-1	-	CASSRRSGPNTEAFF	TGTGCCAGCAGTCGTCGATCAGGTCCGAACACTGAAGCTTTCTTT
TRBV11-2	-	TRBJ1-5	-	CASSESIMEGQPQHF	TGTGCCAGCAGCGAAAGCATAATGGAGGGTCAGCCCCAGCATTTT